This paragraph covers one TCR beta chain sequence. The antigen is not known. The CDR3 runs to 12 residues. V was trimmed by 4 bases and J by 3 bases, leaving 6 bases between them. CDR1 and CDR2 (germline): SNHLY, FYNNEI. This specimen belongs to a study of T cells in localized non-small cell lung cancer. Study outcomes and limitations: It remains possible that heterogeneity exists, since only one tumor region was sequenced. Median detection of top 100 tumor clones in adjacent lung was around 57 clones. The study found T cell clonality highest in uninvolved adjacent lung, above tumor. Longer overall survival was linked to higher blood T cell density.

Using immunoSEQ multiplex PCR, the repertoire was profiled, and TCRdb retains in-frame clones only, with some absent. The sample consists of over 70,000 clones, around 85% of them appearing once. The receptor was derived from a male donor at least 60 years old with stage III squamous cell lung carcinoma. Specimen: peripheral blood, collected before any cancer treatment. V is TRBV2 and J is TRBJ1-1; D is unresolved. The CDR3 nucleotides read TGTGCCAGCAGTGCGGACCACACTGAAGCTTTCTTT. Its translation: CASSADHTEAFF.